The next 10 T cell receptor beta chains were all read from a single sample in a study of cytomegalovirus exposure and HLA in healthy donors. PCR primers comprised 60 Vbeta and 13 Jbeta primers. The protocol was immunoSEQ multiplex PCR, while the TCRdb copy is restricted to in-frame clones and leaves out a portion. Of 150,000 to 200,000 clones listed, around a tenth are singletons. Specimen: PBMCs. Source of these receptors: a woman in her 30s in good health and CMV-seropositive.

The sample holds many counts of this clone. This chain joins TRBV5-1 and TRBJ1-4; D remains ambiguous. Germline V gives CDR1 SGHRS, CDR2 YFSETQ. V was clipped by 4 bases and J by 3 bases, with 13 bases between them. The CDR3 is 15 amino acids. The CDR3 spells CASSPQAPANEKLFF. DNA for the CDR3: TGCGCCAGCAGCCCCCAGGCTCCAGCTAATGAAAAACTGTTTTTT.

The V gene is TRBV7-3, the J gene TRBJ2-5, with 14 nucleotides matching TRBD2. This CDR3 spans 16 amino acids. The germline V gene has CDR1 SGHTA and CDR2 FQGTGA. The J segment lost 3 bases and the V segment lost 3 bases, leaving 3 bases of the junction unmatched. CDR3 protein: CASSFQGLAGEETQYF. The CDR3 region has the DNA TGTGCCAGCAGCTTCCAGGGACTAGCGGGAGAAGAGACCCAGTACTTC. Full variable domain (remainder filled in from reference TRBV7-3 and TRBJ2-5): GAGVSQTPSNKVTEKGKYVELRCDPISGHTALYWYRQSLGQGPEFLIYFQGTGAADDSGLPNDRFFAVRPEGSVSTLKIQRTERGDSAVYLCASSFQGLAGEETQYFGPGTRLLVL.

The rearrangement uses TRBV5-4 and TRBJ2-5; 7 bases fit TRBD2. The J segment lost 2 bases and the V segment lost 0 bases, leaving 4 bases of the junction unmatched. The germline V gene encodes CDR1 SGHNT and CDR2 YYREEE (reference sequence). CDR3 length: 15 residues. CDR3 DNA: TGTGCCAGCAGCTTGGGTCTCGGGGGGCAAGAGACCCAGTACTTC. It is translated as CASSLGLGGQETQYF.

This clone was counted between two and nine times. The CDR3 here is CASSSRQGMNTEAFF. The CDR3 coding sequence is TGTGCCAGCAGCTCTCGACAGGGAATGAACACTGAAGCTTTCTTT. The chain has TRBV7-9 and TRBJ1-1; TRBD1 matches at 7 bases. J lost 0 bases, V lost 4 bases, and 5 bases had no gene match. Germline loops: CDR1 SEHNR, CDR2 FQNEAQ (reference sequence). The CDR3 runs 15 residues.

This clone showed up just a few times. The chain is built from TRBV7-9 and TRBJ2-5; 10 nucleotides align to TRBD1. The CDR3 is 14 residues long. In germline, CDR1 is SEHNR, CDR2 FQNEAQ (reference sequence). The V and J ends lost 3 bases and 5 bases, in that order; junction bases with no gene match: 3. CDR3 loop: CASSFGQGGETQYF. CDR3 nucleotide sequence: TGTGCCAGCAGCTTTGGACAGGGGGGGGAGACCCAGTACTTC.

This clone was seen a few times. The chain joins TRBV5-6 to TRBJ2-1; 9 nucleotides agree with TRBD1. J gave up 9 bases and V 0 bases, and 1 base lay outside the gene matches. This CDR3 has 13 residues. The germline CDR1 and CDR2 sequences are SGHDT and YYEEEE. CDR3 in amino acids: CASSLGTGAEQFF. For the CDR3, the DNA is TGTGCCAGCAGCTTGGGGACAGGGGCTGAGCAGTTCTTC.

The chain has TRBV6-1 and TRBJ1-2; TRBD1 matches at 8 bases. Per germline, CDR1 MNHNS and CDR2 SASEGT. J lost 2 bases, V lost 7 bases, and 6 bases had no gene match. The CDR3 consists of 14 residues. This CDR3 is CASTRDRRNYGYTF. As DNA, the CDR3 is TGTGCCAGCACCCGGGACAGGAGAAACTATGGCTACACCTTC.

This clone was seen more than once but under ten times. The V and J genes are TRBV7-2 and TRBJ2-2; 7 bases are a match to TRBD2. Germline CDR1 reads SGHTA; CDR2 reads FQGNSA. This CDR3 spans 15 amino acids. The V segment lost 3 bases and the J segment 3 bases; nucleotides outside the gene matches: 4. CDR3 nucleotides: TGTGCCAGCAGCTTGACCGGGAGGTACACCGGGGAGCTGTTTTTT. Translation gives CASSLTGRYTGELFF. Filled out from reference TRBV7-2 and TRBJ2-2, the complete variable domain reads GAGVSQSPSNKVTEKGKDVELRCDPISGHTALYWYRQSLGQGLEFLIYFQGNSAPDKSGLPSDRFSAERTGGSVSTLTIQRTQQEDSAVYLCASSLTGRYTGELFFGEGSRLTVL.

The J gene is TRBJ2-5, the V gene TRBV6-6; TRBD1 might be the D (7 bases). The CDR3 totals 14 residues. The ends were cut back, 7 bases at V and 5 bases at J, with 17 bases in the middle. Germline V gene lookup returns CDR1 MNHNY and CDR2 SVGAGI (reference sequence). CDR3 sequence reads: CASTPGGIGETQYF. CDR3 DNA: TGTGCCAGCACCCCAGGGGGGATCGGGGAGACCCAGTACTTC.

The CDR3 here is CASSRLSGQIELQETQYF. The CDR3, as DNA: TGCGCCAGCAGTCGTCTGTCGGGACAGATCGAACTTCAAGAGACCCAGTACTTC. This chain connects TRBV5-1 to TRBJ2-5; 7 nucleotides match TRBD1. Germline CDR1 SGHRS, CDR2 YFSETQ. The CDR3 is 18 residues long. V dropped 5 bases and J dropped 2; count of bases not matched to a gene: 18.